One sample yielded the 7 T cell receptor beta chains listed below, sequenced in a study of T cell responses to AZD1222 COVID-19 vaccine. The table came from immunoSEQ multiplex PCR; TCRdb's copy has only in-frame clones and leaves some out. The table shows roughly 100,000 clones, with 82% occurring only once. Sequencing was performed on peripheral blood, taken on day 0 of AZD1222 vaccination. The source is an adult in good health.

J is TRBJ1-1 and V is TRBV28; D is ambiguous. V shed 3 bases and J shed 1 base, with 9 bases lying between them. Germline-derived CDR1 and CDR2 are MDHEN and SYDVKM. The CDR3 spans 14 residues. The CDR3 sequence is CASSFLNRNTEAFF. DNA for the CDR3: TGTGCCAGCAGTTTTCTTAACAGGAACACTGAAGCTTTCTTT.

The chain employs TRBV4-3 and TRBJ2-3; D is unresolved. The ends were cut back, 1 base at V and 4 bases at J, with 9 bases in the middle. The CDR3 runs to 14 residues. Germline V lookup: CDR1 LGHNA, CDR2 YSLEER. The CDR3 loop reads CASSQGGEADTQYF. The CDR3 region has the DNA TGCGCCAGCAGCCAAGGAGGTGAGGCAGATACGCAGTATTTT.

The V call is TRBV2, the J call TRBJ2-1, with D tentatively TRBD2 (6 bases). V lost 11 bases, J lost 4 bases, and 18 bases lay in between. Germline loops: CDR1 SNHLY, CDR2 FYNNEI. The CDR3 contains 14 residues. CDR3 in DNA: TGTGCCCGCGGGACCCCGAAGGGTTACAATGAGCAGTTCTTC. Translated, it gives CARGTPKGYNEQFF.

Here the CDR3 DNA reads TGTGCCAGTAGTTTGGGGGCAGGGAGGAGTGCTGGAAACACCATATATTTT. This sequence encodes CASSLGAGRSAGNTIYF. The chain combines TRBV19 with TRBJ1-3; perhaps TRBD1 as D (6 bases). CDR1 LNHDA and CDR2 SQIVND come from the germline V gene (reference sequence). The CDR3 spans 17 residues. Trimming took 5 bases from V and 2 from J, leaving 19 bases between them.

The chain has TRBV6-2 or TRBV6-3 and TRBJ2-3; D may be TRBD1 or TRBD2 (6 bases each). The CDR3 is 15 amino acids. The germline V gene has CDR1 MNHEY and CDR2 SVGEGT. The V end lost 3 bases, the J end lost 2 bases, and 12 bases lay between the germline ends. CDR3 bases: TGTGCCAGCAGTTATCCTCGGGGGCACACAGATACGCAGTATTTT. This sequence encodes CASSYPRGHTDTQYF.

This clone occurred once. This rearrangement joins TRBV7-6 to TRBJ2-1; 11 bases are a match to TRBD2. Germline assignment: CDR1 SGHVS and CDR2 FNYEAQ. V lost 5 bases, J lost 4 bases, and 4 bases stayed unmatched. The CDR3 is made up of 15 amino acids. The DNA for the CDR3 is TGTGCCAGCAGCCAGGGACTAGCGGTTTACAATGAGCAGTTCTTC. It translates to CASSQGLAVYNEQFF.

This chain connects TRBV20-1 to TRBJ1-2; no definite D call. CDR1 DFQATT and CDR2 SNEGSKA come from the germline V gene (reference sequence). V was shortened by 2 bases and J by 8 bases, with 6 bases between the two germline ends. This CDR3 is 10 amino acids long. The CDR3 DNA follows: TGCAGTGCTAGACTCGGGGGCTACACCTTC. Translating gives CSARLGGYTF.